The clone carrying this T cell receptor (beta chain) was detected a few times. The time point: after neoadjuvant nivolumab, at surgical resection. The entry originates in a study of neoadjuvant anti-PD-1 for oral cavity cancer. Libraries were prepared by immunoSEQ multiplex PCR; TCRdb keeps only in-frame clonotypes and omits some of them. Of tens of thousands of clones listed, roughly 29% are singletons. The CDR3 contains 11 residues. Germline CDR1 and CDR2: SGHDT and YYEEEE. V was pared by 4 bases and J by 4 bases, with 3 bases between. The chain couples TRBV5-6 to TRBJ2-1; unclear D gene. The material was tumor tissue, obtained after nivolumab (anti-PD-1) treatment. The receptor comes from a person between 35 and 79 years old with oral cavity squamous cell carcinoma. The CDR3, as DNA: TGTGCCAGCAGCCAGTACAATGAGCAGTTCTTC. Translation gives CASSQYNEQFF.